Listed here are 22 T cell receptor beta chains from one sample, sequenced in a study of blood T cell repertoires in COVID-19. TCRdb keeps only in-frame clones here, not all; method: immunoSEQ multiplex PCR. Among around 150,000 clones listed, 70% to 85% were seen once. The sequenced sample was peripheral blood. The receptors originated from an elderly woman with acute or convalescent COVID-19.

This rearrangement joins TRBV14 to TRBJ2-7; perhaps TRBD1 as D (7 bases). Germline CDR1 and CDR2: SGHDN and FVKESK. The CDR3 length is 15 residues. V was pared by 2 bases and J by 2 bases, with 13 bases between. Written as DNA, the CDR3 is TGTGCCAGCAGCCAAATGGCGGGACAGCCCTACGAGCAGTACTTC. This sequence encodes CASSQMAGQPYEQYF.

V and J are TRBV3-1 (or the pseudogene TRBV3-2) and TRBJ2-4; tentatively, D is TRBD1 (5 bases). V lost 4 bases to trimming and J lost 0 bases, with 16 bases between them. This CDR3 region has 17 residues. Looked up from germline, CDR1 is LGHDT and CDR2 is YNNKEL (reference sequence). The CDR3 reads CASSLTPTALAKNIQYF. CDR3 in DNA: TGTGCCAGCAGCCTGACCCCGACAGCCCTAGCCAAAAACATTCAGTACTTC.

This clone was seen a single time. This chain links TRBV14 with TRBJ2-3; 10 nucleotides agree with TRBD2. This CDR3 is 15 amino acids long. After removal of 4 bases from V and 7 bases from J, the junction contained 8 bases not matched to a gene. Germline V CDR1 and CDR2: SGHDN, FVKESK. Here the CDR3 DNA reads TGTGCCAGCAGCCTCCCTAGCGGGAGTAGGAATACGCAGTATTTT. Amino acids: CASSLPSGSRNTQYF.

CDR3 bases: TGTGCCAGCAGTCCGGGGACTAGCGGGGTGTACAATGAGCAGTTCTTC. Amino acid sequence: CASSPGTSGVYNEQFF. The chain recombines TRBV27 with TRBJ2-1, with 13 positions matching TRBD2. The trim removed 5 bases at V and 4 bases at J, leaving 5 bases unmatched. The CDR3 spans 16 residues. Germline CDR1 is MNHEY and CDR2 is SMNVEV (reference sequence).

This chain links TRBV4-3 with TRBJ1-2; TRBD1 aligns across 7 bases. Trimming at V came to 1 base and at J to 4 bases, leaving 0 bases not matched to a gene. CDR1 and CDR2 from the germline V gene are LGHNA and YSLEER. The CDR3 has 13 residues. DNA for the CDR3: TGCGCCAGCAGCCAAGGGACAGGCTATGGCTACACCTTC. This codes for CASSQGTGYGYTF.

The rearrangement joins TRBV15 to TRBJ1-1; no firm D call. Germline lookup yields CDR1 LNHNV and CDR2 YYDKDF (reference sequence). The CDR3 is 16 residues long. Trimming removed 0 bases at V and 1 base at J, with 12 bases between. Here the CDR3 reads CATSRDRGWQNTEAFF. CDR3 nucleotide sequence: TGTGCCACCAGCAGAGATCGAGGGTGGCAGAACACTGAAGCTTTCTTT. Together with reference TRBV15 and TRBJ1-1, the CDR3 gives the full variable domain: DAMVIQNPRYQVTQFGKPVTLSCSQTLNHNVMYWYQQKSSQAPKLLFHYYDKDFNNEADTPDNFQSRRPNTSFCFLDIRSPGLGDTAMYLCATSRDRGWQNTEAFFGQGTRLTVV.

This clone was recorded a few times. This chain uses TRBV5-5 with TRBJ2-1; 8 bases align to TRBD1. The CDR3 is made up of 16 amino acids. Germline V gives CDR1 SGHKS, CDR2 YYEKEE (reference sequence). V was clipped by 5 bases and J by 0 bases; unmatched bases: 7. The CDR3 bases are TGTGCCAGCAGGGACCGACAGGGGCTCTCCTACAATGAGCAGTTCTTC. This translates into CASRDRQGLSYNEQFF.

The chain couples TRBV3-1 (or the pseudogene TRBV3-2) to TRBJ1-5; D uncertain. Germline V gene lookup returns CDR1 LGHDT and CDR2 YNNKEL (reference sequence). Trimming cost V 3 bases and J 2 bases, with 5 bases left between them. This CDR3 region has 13 residues. The CDR3 loop reads CASSQAGNQPQHF. CDR3 sequence (DNA): TGTGCCAGCAGCCAGGCCGGCAATCAGCCCCAGCATTTT.

The rearrangement joins TRBV3-1 (or the pseudogene TRBV3-2) to TRBJ2-1; the match to TRBD2 covers 15 bases. Germline V gene lookup returns CDR1 LGHDT and CDR2 YNNKEL (reference sequence). Unmatched junction bases numbered 2, after V lost 4 bases and J lost 7 bases. The length of the CDR3 is 15 residues. The CDR3 is CASSPGLAGGNEQFF. The CDR3, as DNA: TGTGCCAGCAGCCCGGGACTAGCGGGAGGAAATGAGCAGTTCTTC.

The rearrangement uses TRBV2 and TRBJ1-4; 7 positions match TRBD1. J was trimmed by 8 bases and V by 6 bases; bases with no gene match: 6. CDR3 length: 13 residues. Germline CDR1 and CDR2: SNHLY and FYNNEI. DNA of the CDR3: TGTGCCAGCAGGGGCAGGGGGTACGAAAAACTGTTTTTT. Protein: CASRGRGYEKLFF. Complete variable domain (other parts from reference TRBV2 and TRBJ1-4): EPEVTQTPSHQVTQMGQEVILRCVPISNHLYFYWYRQILGQKVEFLVSFYNNEISEKSEIFDDQFSVERPDGSNFTLKIRSTKLEDSAMYFCASRGRGYEKLFFGSGTQLSVL.

This clone was detected a few times. This rearrangement joins TRBV27 to TRBJ2-3, with a weak D call TRBD2 (6 bases). Germline assignment: CDR1 MNHEY and CDR2 SMNVEV (reference sequence). The CDR3 contains 15 residues. With 3 bases removed from V and 2 bases from J, the gap between germline ends came to 12 bases. This chain's CDR3 is CASSFRGADTDTQYF. The CDR3 region has the DNA TGTGCCAGCAGTTTCCGCGGGGCGGACACAGATACGCAGTATTTT.

This sequence joins TRBV29-1 and TRBJ2-2; TRBD1 matches at 9 bases. This CDR3 has 14 residues. V shed 7 bases and J 7 bases; nucleotides not matched to a gene: 10. CDR1 is SQVTM and CDR2 is ANQGSEA in the germline V gene. The DNA of the CDR3 is TGCAGCGCCGAAGGGGACAGGGAGGGCGGGGAGCTGTTTTTT. Residues: CSAEGDREGGELFF.

This rearrangement joins TRBV7-9 to TRBJ2-2; possibly TRBD2 for D (5 bases). Germline V gene sequence: CDR1 SEHNR, CDR2 FQNEAQ (reference sequence). The V and J ends lost 3 bases and 7 bases respectively, with 18 bases between them. There are 16 residues in the CDR3. This CDR3 is CASSFGLGREVGELFF. CDR3 DNA: TGTGCCAGCAGCTTCGGCCTAGGGAGAGAGGTCGGGGAGCTGTTTTTT.

The chain uses TRBV23-1 and TRBJ2-3, with D perhaps TRBD1 (6 bases). TRBV23-1 is an open reading frame, and its role is uncertain. Trimming took 7 bases from V and 4 from J, leaving 15 bases between them. The CDR3 length is 14 residues. CDR3 nucleotide sequence: TGCGCCAGCAAGCTCCGACAGGTCCCAGATACGCAGTATTTT. It yields the protein CASKLRQVPDTQYF.

The count of this clone is one. CDR3: CASSYVGQGGGLDGYTF. DNA of the CDR3: TGTGCCAGCAGTTACGTGGGACAGGGAGGCGGACTGGATGGCTACACCTTC. The chain joins TRBV6-2 or TRBV6-3 to TRBJ1-2, with 9 bases identical to TRBD1. CDR1 and CDR2 (germline): MNHEY, SVGEGT. Germline trimming cut 2 bases from V and 6 bases from J; bases unmatched to any gene: 13. The CDR3 consists of 17 residues.

V gene TRBV5-8 combines with J gene TRBJ2-5; 10 nucleotides agree with TRBD1. The CDR3 totals 16 residues. Germline CDR1 reads SGHTS; CDR2 reads YDEGEE. With 3 bases clipped from V and 4 bases from J, the junction kept 9 bases outside the gene matches. The CDR3 coding sequence is TGTGCCAGCAGCTGGGGTGGACAGGGGGTTGGAGAGACCCAGTACTTC. This encodes CASSWGGQGVGETQYF.

V and J are TRBV4-3 and TRBJ2-7; D not certain. Trimming removed 0 bases at V and 2 bases at J, with 5 bases between. Germline values: CDR1 LGHNA, CDR2 YSLEER. This CDR3 is 13 amino acids long. DNA of the CDR3: TGCGCCAGCAGCCAAGACACTACCTACGAGCAGTACTTC. Its protein is CASSQDTTYEQYF.

This chain uses TRBV5-1 with TRBJ2-1, with TRBD2 identical over 9 bases. The CDR3 contains 18 residues. Germline V gene sequence: CDR1 SGHRS, CDR2 YFSETQ. V was pared by 0 bases and J by 0 bases, with 7 bases of the junction left unmatched. The CDR3 loop is CASSLVLAGDSSYNEQFF. In nucleotides, the CDR3 is TGCGCCAGCAGCTTGGTTTTAGCGGGAGATAGCTCCTACAATGAGCAGTTCTTC.

The sample holds a few counts of this clone. V and J are TRBV6-1 and TRBJ1-2; possible D gene TRBD1, 5 bases. The germline V gene has CDR1 MNHNS and CDR2 SASEGT. The V and J ends lost 1 base and 1 base respectively, with 10 bases between them. The CDR3 extends over 15 amino acids. CDR3: CASSEDGQGNYGYTF. The DNA of the CDR3 is TGTGCCAGCAGTGAAGACGGGCAGGGTAACTATGGCTACACCTTC.

This chain joins TRBV7-9 and TRBJ1-5; 7 positions match TRBD1. V trimming: 5 bases; J trimming: 11 bases; junction bases outside the gene matches: 6. The CDR3 length is 12 residues. Germline values: CDR1 SEHNR, CDR2 FQNEAQ (reference sequence). The CDR3 DNA is TGTGCCAGCAGCCTCCAGACAGGGACCCAGCATTTT. Translated: CASSLQTGTQHF.

V usage is TRBV30 and J usage is TRBJ1-6, with D unresolved. This CDR3 has 16 amino acids. The V gene's germline CDR1 is GTSNPN and CDR2 SVGIG (reference sequence). Trimming removed 3 bases at V and 7 bases at J, with 19 bases between. Here the CDR3 DNA reads TGTGCCTGGAGAGACGGCAGAGGAGTCTGGAATTCACCCCTCCACTTT. It is translated as CAWRDGRGVWNSPLHF.

The chain has TRBV15 and TRBJ2-1; 9 positions agree with TRBD1. V lost 8 bases to trimming and J lost 1 base; unmatched junction nucleotides: 6. CDR1 is LNHNV, CDR2 YYDKDF, per germline (reference sequence). CDR3 length equals 15 residues. CDR3 nucleotide sequence: TGTGCCACCGTTGGACAGGGGTCGTCCTACAATGAGCAGTTCTTC. As protein: CATVGQGSSYNEQFF. The entire variable domain, with the rest obtained from reference TRBV15 and TRBJ2-1, is as follows: DAMVIQNPRYQVTQFGKPVTLSCSQTLNHNVMYWYQQKSSQAPKLLFHYYDKDFNNEADTPDNFQSRRPNTSFCFLDIRSPGLGDTAMYLCATVGQGSSYNEQFFGPGTRLTVL.